This T cell receptor (beta chain) was captured in a study of blood T cell repertoires in COVID-19. Source study methods: Amplifying reference gene primers gave estimates of nucleated cell counts. Assay: immunoSEQ multiplex PCR; the TCRdb copy retains only in-frame clones and omits some. V, J and clone size derive from that table, while D and trimming were established from the DNA sequence. Among about 250,000 clones listed, about nine tenths were seen once. The V and J ends lost 4 bases and 1 base, in that order; junction bases with no gene match: 12. CDR3 length equals 18 residues. This sequence originates from a woman aged 25 to 39 with acute COVID-19. Sequenced input: PBMCs or T cells enriched from blood (not recorded which). The V call is TRBV23-1, the J call TRBJ1-1, with 10 positions matching TRBD1. TRBV23-1 is classed as an ORF, of uncertain function. CDR3 loop: CASSRLEVTGGQNTEAFF. The CDR3 bases are TGCGCCAGCAGTCGCCTCGAGGTGACAGGGGGCCAGAACACTGAAGCTTTCTTT.